The clone carrying this T cell receptor beta chain was detected many times. Its target is not known. These data originate in a study of regulatory T cells in long-lasting Graves disease. General study points: Between persistent patients, 2,500 to 3,500 public clonotypes were shared, exceeding the roughly 940 shared between new patients.

Described time point: newly diagnosed GD, antithyroid drugs for less than 3 months. PBMC RNA served as the TCR library source. CDR3 length: 15 residues. The V end was cut by 4 bases, the J end by 0 bases, with 13 bases between. From germline, CDR1 is SEHNR and CDR2 FQNEAQ (reference sequence). iRepertoire HTBI primers and Arm-PCR of CDR3 regions built TCR beta libraries. TCRdb reanalysed the multiplex PCR reads using MiXCR and keeps one entry per CDR3 protein. The repertoire holds roughly 420,000 distinct CDR3 sequences, with over 15% as singletons. This sample also belongs to another study, concerning T cells in Graves' hyperthyroidism and ophthalmopathy. Per that paper: The HTBI primer set served for first-round RT-PCR of the TCR CDR3. Most thyroid-expanded clonotypes above 0.001 were also found in blood.

This receptor was obtained from a woman aged 25-40 years with Graves disease. The J gene is TRBJ2-7, the V gene TRBV7-9; possibly TRBD1 for D (6 bases). This specimen consisted of peripheral blood mononuclear cells (PBMCs), obtained at new diagnosis, from a patient treated with antithyroid drugs. In nucleotides, the CDR3 is TGTGCCAGCAGCTCTCTAGACAGGAGCTCCTACGAGCAGTACTTC. It translates to CASSSLDRSSYEQYF.